This TCR beta chain came from a study of CD8 T cells in Susac syndrome. Roughly 0.45 to 1 ug RNA was reverse transcribed with random hexamers. TCRdb reprocessed the immunoSEQ multiplex PCR reads via MiXCR and lists one record per CDR3 protein. The table lists some 150,000 distinct CDR3 sequences, about 95% of them singletons. The study's findings and limits: Individuals included in the TCR sequencing and HLA analysis were acknowledged by the study to be relatively few in number.

In regard to this clonotype: Antigen specificity is unknown.

Peripheral blood CD8+ and CD4+ T cells were profiled by TCR beta sequencing. The origin of this receptor is a human donor with multiple sclerosis. Input material: CD8+ T cells from PBMCs.

The CDR3 DNA sequence: TGCAGTGCCTTCGGGGGGGCGGCGGGAGATACGCAGTATTTT. It codes for CSAFGGAAGDTQYF. This rearrangement joins TRBV20-1 to TRBJ2-3, with 8 bases lining up with TRBD2. Germline CDR1 is DFQATT and CDR2 is SNEGSKA (reference sequence). V was clipped by 6 bases and J by 5 bases; unmatched bases: 10. This CDR3 is built from 14 residues.